Given below is one T cell receptor (beta chain) in context. Antigen unknown. CDR1 is DFQATT, CDR2 SNEGSKA, per germline (reference sequence). The CDR3 extends over 15 amino acids. This sample is part of a study of T cells expressing NK-cell markers. Study findings and constraints: Nothing established the HCMV specificity of expanded NKG2C+ T cell clones. Of the CD8+ T cells in about 6 donors, about 1.0-7.0% belonged to dominant NKG2C+ clonotypes. The CD3+CD56-NKG2C+ fraction of several donors was likewise dominated by these clonotypes.

The authors made TCR beta cDNA libraries by 5'RACE template switching. This switching added a universal primer site and UMIs. TCRdb re-analyzed the 5' RACE reads; it lists each CDR3 protein once, without DNA. This listing includes over 120,000 distinct CDR3 sequences. The sequencing input was blood T cells: a sorted CD56 or NKG2C T cell subset, CD4+ or CD8+ T cells, or bulk PBMC T cells (not recorded which). V usage is TRBV20-1 and J usage is TRBJ2-1. This sequence was found in a young man in good health. The CDR3 spells CSARHGEISYNEQFF.